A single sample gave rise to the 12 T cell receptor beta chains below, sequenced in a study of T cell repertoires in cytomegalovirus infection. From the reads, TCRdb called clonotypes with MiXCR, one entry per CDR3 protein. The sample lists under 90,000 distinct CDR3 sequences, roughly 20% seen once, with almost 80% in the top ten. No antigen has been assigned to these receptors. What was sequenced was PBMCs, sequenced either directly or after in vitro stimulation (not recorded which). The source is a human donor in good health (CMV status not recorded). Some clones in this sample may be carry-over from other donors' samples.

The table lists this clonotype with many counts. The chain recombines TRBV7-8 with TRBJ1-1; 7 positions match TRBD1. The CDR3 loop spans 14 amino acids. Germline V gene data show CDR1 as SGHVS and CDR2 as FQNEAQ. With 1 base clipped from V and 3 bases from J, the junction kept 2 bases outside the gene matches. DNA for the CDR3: TGTGCCAGCAGCTTAGTCAGGGGGTACACTGAAGCTTTCTTT. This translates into CASSLVRGYTEAFF.

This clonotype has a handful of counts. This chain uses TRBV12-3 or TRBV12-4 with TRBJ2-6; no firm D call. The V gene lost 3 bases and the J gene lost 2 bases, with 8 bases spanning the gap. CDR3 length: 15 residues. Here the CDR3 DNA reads TGTGCCAGCAGTTTGGTTGGGGCTGGGGCCAACGTCCTGACTTTC. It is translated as CASSLVGAGANVLTF.

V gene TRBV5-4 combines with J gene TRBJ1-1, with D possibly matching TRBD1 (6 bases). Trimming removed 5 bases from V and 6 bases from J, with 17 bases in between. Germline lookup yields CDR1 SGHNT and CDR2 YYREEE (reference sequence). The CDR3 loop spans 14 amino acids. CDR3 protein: CASRHRDNPSEAFF. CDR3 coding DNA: TGTGCCAGCAGGCACCGGGACAACCCTTCTGAAGCTTTCTTT.

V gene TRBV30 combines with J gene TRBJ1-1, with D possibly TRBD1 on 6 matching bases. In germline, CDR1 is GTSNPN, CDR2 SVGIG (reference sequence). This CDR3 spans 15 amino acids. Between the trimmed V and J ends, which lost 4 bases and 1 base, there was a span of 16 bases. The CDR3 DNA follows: TGTGCCTGGATTTGGTTCGGGGGGGCGAACACTGAAGCTTTCTTT. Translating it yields CAWIWFGGANTEAFF.

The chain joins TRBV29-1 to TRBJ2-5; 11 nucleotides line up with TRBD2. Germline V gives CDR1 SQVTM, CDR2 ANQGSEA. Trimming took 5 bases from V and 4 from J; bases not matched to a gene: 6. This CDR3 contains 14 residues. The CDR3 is CSVTPGLAAETQYF. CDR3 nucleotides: TGCAGCGTTACACCGGGACTAGCGGCAGAGACCCAGTACTTC.

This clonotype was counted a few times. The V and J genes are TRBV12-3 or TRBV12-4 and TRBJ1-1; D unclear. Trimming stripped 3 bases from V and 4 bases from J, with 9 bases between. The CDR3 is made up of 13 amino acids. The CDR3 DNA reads TGTGCCAGCAGTTTCTCGGCGGGCACTGAAGCTTTCTTT. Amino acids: CASSFSAGTEAFF.

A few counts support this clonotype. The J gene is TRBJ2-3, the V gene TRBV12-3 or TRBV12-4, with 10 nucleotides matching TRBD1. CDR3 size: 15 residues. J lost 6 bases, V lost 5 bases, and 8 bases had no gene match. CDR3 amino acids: CASSKPGQGSDTQYF. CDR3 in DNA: TGTGCCAGCAGTAAACCGGGACAGGGGTCCGATACGCAGTATTTT.

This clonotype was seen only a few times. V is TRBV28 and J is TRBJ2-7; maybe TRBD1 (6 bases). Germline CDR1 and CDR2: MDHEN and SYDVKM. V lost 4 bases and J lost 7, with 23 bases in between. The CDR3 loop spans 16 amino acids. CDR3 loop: CASSSRVQGNIMEQYF. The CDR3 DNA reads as TGTGCCAGCAGTTCCAGGGTACAGGGTAACATAATGGAGCAGTACTTC.

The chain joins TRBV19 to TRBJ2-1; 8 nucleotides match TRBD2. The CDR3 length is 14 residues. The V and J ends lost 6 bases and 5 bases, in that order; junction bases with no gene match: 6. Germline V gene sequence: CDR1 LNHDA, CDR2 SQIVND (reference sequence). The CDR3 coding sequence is TGTGCCAGTAGATCGGGGGGGGGGAACAATGAGCAGTTCTTC. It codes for CASRSGGGNNEQFF.

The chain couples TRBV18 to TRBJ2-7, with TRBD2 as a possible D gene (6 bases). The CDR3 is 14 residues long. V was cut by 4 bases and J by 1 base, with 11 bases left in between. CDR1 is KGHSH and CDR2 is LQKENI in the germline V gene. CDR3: CASSHTGRSYEQYF. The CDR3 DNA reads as TGTGCCAGCTCACACACGGGGAGGTCCTACGAGCAGTACTTC.

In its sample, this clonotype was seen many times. DNA of the CDR3: TGTGCCAGCAGCTTAGGGACTAGCGGGAAACCAGATACGCAGTATTTT. Translating gives CASSLGTSGKPDTQYF. This chain uses TRBV7-2 with TRBJ2-3, with 12 bases lining up with TRBD2. With V trimmed by 1 base and J by 4 bases, 3 bases remained unmatched. The CDR3 is 16 residues long. Germline-derived CDR1 and CDR2 are SGHTA and FQGNSA.

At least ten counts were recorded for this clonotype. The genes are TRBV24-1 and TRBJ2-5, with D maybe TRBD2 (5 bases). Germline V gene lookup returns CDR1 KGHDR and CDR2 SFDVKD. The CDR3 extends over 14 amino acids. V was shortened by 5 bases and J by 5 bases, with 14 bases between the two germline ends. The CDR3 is CATSVRGRWETQYF. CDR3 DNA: TGTGCCACCAGTGTACGAGGGCGGTGGGAGACCCAGTACTTC.